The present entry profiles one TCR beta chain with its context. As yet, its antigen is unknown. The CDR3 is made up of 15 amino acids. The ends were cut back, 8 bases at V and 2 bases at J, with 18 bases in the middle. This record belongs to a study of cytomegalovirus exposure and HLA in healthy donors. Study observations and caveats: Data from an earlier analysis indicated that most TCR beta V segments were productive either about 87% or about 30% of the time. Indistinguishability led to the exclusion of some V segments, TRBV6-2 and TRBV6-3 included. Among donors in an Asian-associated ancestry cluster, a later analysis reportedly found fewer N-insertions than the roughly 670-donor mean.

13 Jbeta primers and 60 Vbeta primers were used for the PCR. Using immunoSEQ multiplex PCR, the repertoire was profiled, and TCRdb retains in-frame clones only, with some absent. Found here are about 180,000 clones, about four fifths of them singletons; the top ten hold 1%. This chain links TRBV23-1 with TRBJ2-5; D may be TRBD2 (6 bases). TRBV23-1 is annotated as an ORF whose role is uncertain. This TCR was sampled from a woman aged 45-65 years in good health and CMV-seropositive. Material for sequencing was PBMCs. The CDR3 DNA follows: TGCGCCAGCTCGGGGGAATCGAGAAAACAAGAGACCCAGTACTTC. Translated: CASSGESRKQETQYF.